The 8 T cell receptor beta chains listed next were all sequenced from one sample in a study of T cell changes during pregnancy in multiple sclerosis (dated by TCRdb to between 2018 and 2021). The receptor library was made with the immunoSEQ multiplex PCR assay. Held by TCRdb, this immuneACCESS table contains in-frame sequences only and omits some clones. Under half of the omission traces to an unresolved V gene where checked; the cause of the rest is unknown. The sample table records 40,000 to 55,000 clones; less than 95% of these occur just once. Of the sample, about 3% falls within the top ten clones. Sequenced here: CD8+ T cells from peripheral blood mononuclear cells, sampled in the second trimester of pregnancy. The origin of the receptors is a female donor with multiple sclerosis, enrolled in a pregnancy study.

The V and J genes are TRBV7-3 and TRBJ2-3; perhaps TRBD1 as D (6 bases). This CDR3 comprises 13 residues. CDR1 is SGHTA and CDR2 is FQGTGA in the germline V gene. V was shortened by 4 bases and J by 4 bases, with 9 bases between the two germline ends. CDR3 bases: TGTGCCAGCAGCTCCAAGGGGGCAGATACGCAGTATTTT. Its protein product is CASSSKGADTQYF.

The J gene is TRBJ2-3, the V gene TRBV23-1; weak D call: TRBD1 (5 bases). TRBV23-1 is annotated as an ORF whose role is uncertain. The V end was cut by 3 bases, the J end by 7 bases, with 26 bases between. CDR3 length: 18 residues. CDR3 sequence reads: CASSQAAGQPTPTNTQYF. The CDR3 DNA sequence: TGCGCCAGCAGTCAGGCCGCAGGGCAGCCAACACCTACTAATACGCAGTATTTT.

V is TRBV7-3 and J is TRBJ1-3, with TRBD1 identical over 9 bases. From germline, CDR1 is SGHTA and CDR2 FQGTGA. The J segment lost 4 bases and the V segment lost 5 bases, leaving 9 bases of the junction unmatched. The CDR3 sequence is 16 residues long. In DNA form, the CDR3 reads TGTGCCAGCAGCCCGTCCGGGACAGGGAGCGGAAACACCATATATTTT. It is translated as CASSPSGTGSGNTIYF.

The chain recombines TRBV7-2 with TRBJ2-7, with 7 nucleotides matching TRBD2. V was pared by 3 bases and J by 2 bases, with 4 bases of the junction left unmatched. Germline loops: CDR1 SGHTA, CDR2 FQGNSA. The CDR3 is 14 residues long. The CDR3 loop is CASSFGRGAYEQYF. The DNA for the CDR3 is TGTGCCAGCAGCTTCGGCCGGGGGGCCTACGAGCAGTACTTC.

V is TRBV27 and J is TRBJ2-7, with 11 bases identical to TRBD2. The CDR3 sequence is 15 residues long. Germline CDR1 is MNHEY and CDR2 is SMNVEV (reference sequence). V shed 6 bases and J 3 bases; nucleotides not matched to a gene: 7. The CDR3 DNA sequence: TGTGCCAGCAGCCCGACTAGCGGGGAGTTCTACGAGCAGTACTTC. Translated, it gives CASSPTSGEFYEQYF.

The chain recombines TRBV4-2 with TRBJ2-2, with 10 bases identical to TRBD1. This CDR3 has 18 residues. CDR1 LGHNA and CDR2 YNFKEQ come from the germline V gene. V lost 0 bases and J lost 5; bases outside the gene matches: 9. Here the CDR3 reads CASSQDDRGLSRTGELFF. The CDR3 coding sequence is TGTGCCAGCAGCCAAGACGACAGGGGGCTTAGTAGGACCGGGGAGCTGTTTTTT.

This chain joins TRBV4-3 and TRBJ1-1; 7 bases align to TRBD1. CDR3 length equals 15 residues. Trimming cost V 1 base and J 6 bases; bases outside gene matches: 8. Per germline, CDR1 LGHNA and CDR2 YSLEER. The DNA of the CDR3 is TGCGCCAGCAGCCAAGGGGGCAGGGGGTCTCCTGAAGCTTTCTTT. Its protein is CASSQGGRGSPEAFF.

The rearrangement links TRBV19 to TRBJ1-1, with D uncertain. CDR1 and CDR2 from the germline V gene are LNHDA and SQIVND (reference sequence). V lost 5 bases, J lost 3 bases, and 4 bases lay in between. This CDR3 is built from 11 residues. Written as DNA, the CDR3 is TGTGCCAGTAGTCCCGACACTGAAGCTTTCTTT. It yields the protein CASSPDTEAFF.